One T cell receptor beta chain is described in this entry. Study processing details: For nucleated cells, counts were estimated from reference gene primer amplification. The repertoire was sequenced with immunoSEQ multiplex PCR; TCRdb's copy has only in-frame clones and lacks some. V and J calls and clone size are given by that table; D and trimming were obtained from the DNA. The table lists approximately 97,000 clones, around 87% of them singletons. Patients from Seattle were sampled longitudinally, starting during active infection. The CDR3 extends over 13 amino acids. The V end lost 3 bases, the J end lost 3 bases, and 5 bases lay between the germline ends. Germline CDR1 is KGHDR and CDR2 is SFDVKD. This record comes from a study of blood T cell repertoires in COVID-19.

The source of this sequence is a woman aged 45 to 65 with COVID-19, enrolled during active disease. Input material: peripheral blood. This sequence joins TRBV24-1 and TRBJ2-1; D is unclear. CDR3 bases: TGTGCCACCAGTGATCCAAACTACAATGAGCAGTTCTTC. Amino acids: CATSDPNYNEQFF.